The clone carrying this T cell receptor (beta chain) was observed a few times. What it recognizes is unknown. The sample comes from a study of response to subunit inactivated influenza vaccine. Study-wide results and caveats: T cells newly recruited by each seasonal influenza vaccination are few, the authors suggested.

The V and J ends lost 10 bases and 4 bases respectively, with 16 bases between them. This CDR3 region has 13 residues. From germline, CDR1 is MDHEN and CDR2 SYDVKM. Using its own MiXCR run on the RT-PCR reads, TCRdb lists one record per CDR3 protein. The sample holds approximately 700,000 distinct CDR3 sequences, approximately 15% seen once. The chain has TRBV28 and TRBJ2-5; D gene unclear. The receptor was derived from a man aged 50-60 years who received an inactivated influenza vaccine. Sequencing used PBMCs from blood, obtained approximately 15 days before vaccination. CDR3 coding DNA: TGTGCCACCAAGCTTAGGTCCCCAGAGACCCAGTACTTC. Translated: CATKLRSPETQYF.